These 22 T cell receptor beta chains were sequenced from one sample in a study of T cell repertoires in cytomegalovirus infection. From the reads, TCRdb called clonotypes with MiXCR, one entry per CDR3 protein. The sample lists over 150,000 distinct CDR3 sequences; about a sixth were seen once. Sequenced input: CD8+ T cells from PBMCs. Receptors were obtained from a human donor in good health (CMV status not recorded). Some clones in this sample may be carry-over from other donors' samples.

The chain recombines TRBV7-6 with TRBJ2-1, with D tentatively TRBD1 or TRBD2 (5 bases each). CDR1 is SGHVS, CDR2 FNYEAQ, per germline. V lost 2 bases, J lost 8 bases, and 19 bases lay in between. The CDR3 extends over 16 amino acids. DNA for the CDR3: TGTGCCAGCAGCTTATCGCCGGGACGGGCTAACGATGAGCAGTTCTTC. Amino acids: CASSLSPGRANDEQFF.

The CDR3 DNA reads TGTGCCAGCAGTCATCCGGGGTCTCAAGATACGCAGTATTTT. Translation gives CASSHPGSQDTQYF. This chain uses TRBV7-6 with TRBJ2-3; tentative D call: TRBD2 (5 bases). CDR3 length: 14 amino acids. The V end lost 6 bases, the J end lost 5 bases, and 15 bases lay between the germline ends. Germline loops: CDR1 SGHVS, CDR2 FNYEAQ.

This clonotype showed up just a few times. This chain uses TRBV7-9 with TRBJ1-2; no reliable D call. The CDR3 consists of 14 residues. V lost 1 base and J 4 bases, leaving 10 bases between the germline ends. Per germline, CDR1 SEHNR and CDR2 FQNEAQ (reference sequence). The CDR3 is CASSLVARSYGYTF. Written as DNA, the CDR3 is TGTGCCAGCAGCTTAGTCGCCAGATCCTATGGCTACACCTTC.

This clonotype was counted between two and nine times. The chain employs TRBV7-9 and TRBJ2-3; D ambiguous. Germline assignment: CDR1 SEHNR and CDR2 FQNEAQ (reference sequence). There are 14 residues in the CDR3. V shed 2 bases and J shed 1 base, with 7 bases lying between them. The CDR3 here is CASSLSPGTDTQYF. The CDR3 nucleotides read TGTGCCAGCAGCTTAAGCCCAGGCACAGATACGCAGTATTTT.

J is TRBJ2-1 and V is TRBV7-2; no reliable D call. Germline V gives CDR1 SGHTA, CDR2 FQGNSA. The CDR3 sequence is 14 residues long. Between the trimmed V and J ends, which lost 0 bases and 5 bases, there was a span of 8 bases. CDR3 amino acids: CASSLALGNNEQFF. Written as DNA, the CDR3 is TGTGCCAGCAGCTTAGCGTTAGGAAACAATGAGCAGTTCTTC. The full variable domain, in which reference TRBV7-2 and TRBJ2-1 provide the parts outside the CDR3, is GAGVSQSPSNKVTEKGKDVELRCDPISGHTALYWYRQSLGQGLEFLIYFQGNSAPDKSGLPSDRFSAERTGGSVSTLTIQRTQQEDSAVYLCASSLALGNNEQFFGPGTRLTVL.

This chain joins TRBV14 and TRBJ2-3; 8 positions match TRBD2. The CDR3 extends over 18 amino acids. The junction had 18 bases not matched to a gene; V was cut back by 4 bases and J by 6 bases. In germline, CDR1 is SGHDN, CDR2 FVKESK. CDR3 sequence reads: CASSRRSGGSNRNDTQYF. CDR3 bases: TGTGCCAGCAGCCGCAGGAGCGGGGGATCGAATAGGAACGATACGCAGTATTTT. Full variable domain (outside the CDR3, taken from reference TRBV14 and TRBJ2-3): EAGVTQFPSHSVIEKGQTVTLRCDPISGHDNLYWYRRVMGKEIKFLLHFVKESKQDESGMPNNRFLAERTGGTYSTLKVQPAELEDSGVYFCASSRRSGGSNRNDTQYFGPGTRLTVL.

The chain uses TRBV7-9 and TRBJ2-1, with no clear D. V was trimmed by 5 bases and J by 9 bases, leaving 11 bases between them. Germline CDR1 SEHNR, CDR2 FQNEAQ (reference sequence). The CDR3 runs to 12 residues. CDR3 sequence reads: CASSPAMAEQFF. CDR3 sequence (DNA): TGTGCCAGCAGCCCGGCCATGGCTGAGCAGTTCTTC. Complete variable domain (other parts from reference TRBV7-9 and TRBJ2-1): DTGVSQNPRHKITKRGQNVTFRCDPISEHNRLYWYRQTLGQGPEFLTYFQNEAQLEKSRLLSDRFSAERPKGSFSTLEIQRTEQGDSAMYLCASSPAMAEQFFGPGTRLTVL.

This clonotype was detected many times. This chain joins TRBV7-9 and TRBJ2-7, with unresolved D. The ends were cut back, 1 base at V and 3 bases at J, with 10 bases in the middle. The CDR3 is 14 residues long. From germline, CDR1 is SEHNR and CDR2 FQNEAQ (reference sequence). CDR3 DNA: TGTGCCAGCAGCTTAGAATACGGTCGCTACGAGCAGTACTTC. It codes for CASSLEYGRYEQYF. Full variable domain (remainder filled in from reference TRBV7-9 and TRBJ2-7): DTGVSQNPRHKITKRGQNVTFRCDPISEHNRLYWYRQTLGQGPEFLTYFQNEAQLEKSRLLSDRFSAERPKGSFSTLEIQRTEQGDSAMYLCASSLEYGRYEQYFGPGTRLTVT.

The chain combines TRBV4-2 with TRBJ1-1; perhaps TRBD1 as D (5 bases). CDR1 and CDR2 from the germline V gene are LGHNA and YNFKEQ. The V and J ends lost 0 bases and 3 bases respectively, with 8 bases between them. This CDR3 spans 14 amino acids. The chain's CDR3 is CASSQDSGYTEAFF. CDR3 DNA: TGTGCCAGCAGCCAAGACTCAGGGTACACTGAAGCTTTCTTT.

This clonotype was seen only a few times. The chain couples TRBV28 to TRBJ1-5; 8 bases map to TRBD1. There are 14 residues in the CDR3. In germline, CDR1 is MDHEN, CDR2 SYDVKM. V trimming: 5 bases; J trimming: 4 bases; junction bases outside the gene matches: 4. In DNA form, the CDR3 reads TGTGCCAGCAGTCCGACAGGGGAAAATCAGCCCCAGCATTTT. Translating gives CASSPTGENQPQHF.

This sequence joins TRBV7-9 and TRBJ2-5; possibly TRBD2 for D (6 bases). This CDR3 has 19 amino acids. V lost 5 bases and J lost 1, with 26 bases in between. Germline loops: CDR1 SEHNR, CDR2 FQNEAQ (reference sequence). CDR3 nucleotide sequence: TGTGCCAGCAGCCCTGACCTCTCGAGACCGCTGCGGGGCCAAGAGACCCAGTACTTC. Protein sequence: CASSPDLSRPLRGQETQYF.

The CDR3 nucleotides read TGTGCCAGCAGTTACTCGCCGGGAATCATGAACACTGAAGCTTTCTTT. Protein sequence: CASSYSPGIMNTEAFF. The J gene is TRBJ1-1, the V gene TRBV6-2 or TRBV6-3, with no clear D. Trimming removed 0 bases at V and 0 bases at J, with 11 bases between. CDR1 and CDR2 (germline): MNHEY, SVGEGT. This CDR3 contains 16 residues.

The chain combines TRBV7-2 with TRBJ1-1; possible D gene TRBD1, 5 bases. CDR3 length equals 13 residues. Deletions cut 1 base from V and 6 bases from J, with 9 bases between. Germline CDR1 and CDR2: SGHTA and FQGNSA. This chain's CDR3 is CASSLEVTAEAFF. In nucleotides, the CDR3 is TGTGCCAGCAGCTTAGAAGTGACAGCTGAAGCTTTCTTT.

This chain links TRBV12-3 or TRBV12-4 with TRBJ1-5; the D gene is possibly TRBD1 (5 bases). This CDR3 spans 14 amino acids. Trimming took 3 bases from V and 3 from J, leaving 9 bases between them. DNA of the CDR3: TGTGCCAGCAGTTTTGACAGTACCAATCAGCCCCAGCATTTT. Protein product: CASSFDSTNQPQHF.

Only a few counts were recorded for this clonotype. The V call is TRBV28, the J call TRBJ1-4; a possible D gene is TRBD1 (5 bases). V gave up 6 bases and J gave up 5 bases, with 13 bases separating them. Germline CDR1 and CDR2: MDHEN and SYDVKM. The CDR3 has 14 residues. DNA of the CDR3: TGTGCCAGCAGCCTCCGGGGCCGCAATGAAAAACTGTTTTTT. Translating gives CASSLRGRNEKLFF.

The chain is built from TRBV28 and TRBJ1-1; no definite D call. Germline V gene lookup returns CDR1 MDHEN and CDR2 SYDVKM. Between the trimmed V and J ends, which lost 5 bases and 6 bases, there was a span of 16 bases. This CDR3 is built from 14 residues. The CDR3 region has the DNA TGTGCCAGCAGTCCACTCGCTCCAGGCGCTGAAGCTTTCTTT. The encoded protein is CASSPLAPGAEAFF.

This clonotype was seen only a few times. V gene TRBV28 combines with J gene TRBJ1-2; TRBD1 matches 8 bases. V dropped 6 bases and J dropped 10; count of bases not matched to a gene: 13. CDR3 length: 14 residues. Germline CDR1 MDHEN, CDR2 SYDVKM. CDR3 coding DNA: TGTGCCAGCAGGGCGGCGACAGGGGCGCCGGCCTACACCTTC. This codes for CASRAATGAPAYTF.

This clonotype was seen a handful of times. The V gene is TRBV12-3 or TRBV12-4, the J gene TRBJ1-5; D gene uncertain. The CDR3 has 13 residues. V lost 4 bases and J 4 bases, leaving 8 bases between the germline ends. The CDR3 here is CASSYGRNQPQHF. The CDR3 region has the DNA TGTGCCAGCAGTTACGGACGGAATCAGCCCCAGCATTTT.

This clonotype was seen only a few times. This chain connects TRBV12-3 or TRBV12-4 to TRBJ1-2; 8 positions agree with TRBD1. This CDR3 is 11 amino acids long. With 3 bases clipped from V and 11 bases from J, the junction kept 2 bases outside the gene matches. The DNA for the CDR3 is TGTGCCAGCAGTTTGCAGGGGGCGTACACCTTC. It yields the protein CASSLQGAYTF.

Only a few counts were recorded for this clonotype. This chain connects TRBV7-6 to TRBJ2-7, with TRBD1 matching over 9 bases. CDR3 length: 16 amino acids. J was trimmed by 3 bases and V by 3 bases; bases with no gene match: 9. Germline V CDR1 and CDR2: SGHVS, FNYEAQ. CDR3 nucleotide sequence: TGTGCCAGCAGCTTCAGGGCCGGGACAGGGCTCTACGAGCAGTACTTC. This encodes CASSFRAGTGLYEQYF. The variable domain in full, completed from reference TRBV7-6 and TRBJ2-7, reads GAGVSQSPRYKVTKRGQDVALRCDPISGHVSLYWYRQALGQGPEFLTYFNYEAQQDKSGLPNDRFSAERPEGSISTLTIQRTEQRDSAMYRCASSFRAGTGLYEQYFGPGTRLTVT.

The sample holds a few counts of this clonotype. V gene TRBV7-9 combines with J gene TRBJ1-3; D unresolved. The length of the CDR3 is 17 residues. Germline V gene sequence: CDR1 SEHNR, CDR2 FQNEAQ (reference sequence). V was cut by 5 bases and J by 0 bases, with 17 bases left in between. The CDR3 here is CASSPERPEDSGNTIYF. CDR3 bases: TGTGCCAGCAGCCCCGAGAGACCTGAGGACTCTGGAAACACCATATATTTT.

V usage is TRBV7-9 and J usage is TRBJ1-2, with 9 bases that match TRBD1. V dropped 3 bases and J dropped 11; count of bases not matched to a gene: 10. The CDR3 sequence is 14 residues long. Germline assignment: CDR1 SEHNR and CDR2 FQNEAQ (reference sequence). CDR3 sequence (DNA): TGTGCCAGCAGCTTTCGGACAGGGGCCGAGTGGTACACCTTC. The encoded protein is CASSFRTGAEWYTF.